This entry is about one T cell receptor (beta chain). Its target is unknown. RNA transcripts were the template for amplifying TCR beta CDR3 regions. The HTBI primer set served for first-round RT-PCR of the TCR CDR3. Using its own MiXCR run on the multiplex PCR reads, TCRdb lists one record per CDR3 protein. The sample has 500,000 or so distinct CDR3 sequences, approximately 17% seen once. This CDR3 is built from 17 residues. Trimming at V came to 5 bases and at J to 8 bases, leaving 17 bases not matched to a gene. Germline V gene lookup returns CDR1 MDHEN and CDR2 SYDVKM. The record originates from a study of T cells in Graves' hyperthyroidism and ophthalmopathy. Whole-study findings and limits: Most expanded thyroid clonotypes above 0.001 also appeared in blood. Ophthalmopathy prediction by the model preceded onset by a median about 6.8 months.

A NOSPECS grade of at least 4, a Clinical Activity Score of at least 3 and duration under 3 months were recorded in ophthalmopathy patients. The rearrangement uses TRBV28 and TRBJ1-3; TRBD1 matches 8 bases. This clonotype was sampled from a woman between 18 and 29 years old with Graves' ophthalmopathy. The source material was blood. This chain's CDR3 is CASSPTRRGRRKDTIYF. The CDR3 nucleotides read TGTGCCAGCAGTCCAACCCGCAGGGGGCGCCGGAAGGACACCATATATTTT. The full variable domain, in which reference TRBV28 and TRBJ1-3 provide the parts outside the CDR3, is DVKVTQSSRYLVKRTGEKVFLECVQDMDHENMFWYRQDPGLGLRLIYFSYDVKMKEKGDIPEGYSVSREKKERFSLILESASTNQTSMYLCASSPTRRGRRKDTIYFGEGSWLTVV.